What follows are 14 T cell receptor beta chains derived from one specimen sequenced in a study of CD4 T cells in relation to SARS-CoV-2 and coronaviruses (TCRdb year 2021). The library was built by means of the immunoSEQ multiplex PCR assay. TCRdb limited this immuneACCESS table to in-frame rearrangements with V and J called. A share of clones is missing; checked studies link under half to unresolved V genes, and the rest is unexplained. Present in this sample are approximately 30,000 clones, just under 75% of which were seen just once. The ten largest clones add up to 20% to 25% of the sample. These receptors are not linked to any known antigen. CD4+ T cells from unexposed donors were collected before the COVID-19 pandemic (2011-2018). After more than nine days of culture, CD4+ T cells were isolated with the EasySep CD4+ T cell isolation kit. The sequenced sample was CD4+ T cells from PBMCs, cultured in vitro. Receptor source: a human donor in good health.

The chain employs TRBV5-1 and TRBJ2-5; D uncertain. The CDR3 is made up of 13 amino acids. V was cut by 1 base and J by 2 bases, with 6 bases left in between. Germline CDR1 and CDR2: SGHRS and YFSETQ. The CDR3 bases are TGCGCCAGCAGCTTGAACAGACAAGAGACCCAGTACTTC. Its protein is CASSLNRQETQYF.

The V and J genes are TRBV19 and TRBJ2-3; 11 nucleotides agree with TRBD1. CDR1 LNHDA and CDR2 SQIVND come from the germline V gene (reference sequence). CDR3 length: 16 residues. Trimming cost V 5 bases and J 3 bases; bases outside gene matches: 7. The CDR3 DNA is TGTGCCAGTAGTTCCCGGGACAGGGGGAGGACAGATACGCAGTATTTT. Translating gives CASSSRDRGRTDTQYF.

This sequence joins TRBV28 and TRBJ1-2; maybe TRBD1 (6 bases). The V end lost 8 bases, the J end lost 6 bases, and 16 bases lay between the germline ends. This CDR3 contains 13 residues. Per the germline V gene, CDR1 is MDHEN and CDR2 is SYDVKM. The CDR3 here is CASRVGGENGYTF. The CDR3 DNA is TGTGCCAGCCGGGTAGGGGGTGAGAATGGCTACACCTTC.

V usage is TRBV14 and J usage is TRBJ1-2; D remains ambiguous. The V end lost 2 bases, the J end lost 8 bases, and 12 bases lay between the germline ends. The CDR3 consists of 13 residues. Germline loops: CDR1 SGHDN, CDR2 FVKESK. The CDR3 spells CASSQIQAGGYTF. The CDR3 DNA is TGTGCCAGCAGCCAAATTCAGGCCGGGGGCTACACCTTC. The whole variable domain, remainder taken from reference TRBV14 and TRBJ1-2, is EAGVTQFPSHSVIEKGQTVTLRCDPISGHDNLYWYRRVMGKEIKFLLHFVKESKQDESGMPNNRFLAERTGGTYSTLKVQPAELEDSGVYFCASSQIQAGGYTFGSGTRLTVV.

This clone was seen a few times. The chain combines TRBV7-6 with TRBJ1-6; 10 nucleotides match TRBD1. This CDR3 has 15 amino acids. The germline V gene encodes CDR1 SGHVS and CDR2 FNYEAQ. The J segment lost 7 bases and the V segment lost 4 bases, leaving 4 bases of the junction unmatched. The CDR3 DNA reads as TGTGCCAGCAGCTGGGACAGGGGAGACAATTCACCCCTCCACTTT. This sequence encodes CASSWDRGDNSPLHF.

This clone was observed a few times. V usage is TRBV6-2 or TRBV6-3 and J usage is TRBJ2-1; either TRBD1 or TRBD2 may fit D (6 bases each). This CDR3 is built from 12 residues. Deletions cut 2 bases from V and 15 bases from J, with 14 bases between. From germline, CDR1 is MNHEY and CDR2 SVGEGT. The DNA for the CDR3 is TGTGCCAGCAGTTACAGGGCAGGGGAGGCGTTCTTC. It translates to CASSYRAGEAFF.

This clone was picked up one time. The CDR3 loop is CASSVGLPGGQETQYF. The CDR3 bases are TGTGCCAGCAGCGTAGGACTCCCCGGGGGTCAAGAGACCCAGTACTTC. The V gene is TRBV9, the J gene TRBJ2-5, with a possible D match to TRBD2 (6 bases). Trimming shortened V by 0 bases and J by 2 bases, and 14 bases separated the two germline ends. Germline loops: CDR1 SGDLS, CDR2 YYNGEE. This CDR3 is 16 amino acids long.

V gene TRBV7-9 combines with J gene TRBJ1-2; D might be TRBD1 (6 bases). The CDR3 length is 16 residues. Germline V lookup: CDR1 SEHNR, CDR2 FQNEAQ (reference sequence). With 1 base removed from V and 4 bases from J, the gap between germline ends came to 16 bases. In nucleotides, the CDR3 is TGTGCCAGCAGCTTAGGATCCCAGGGGAGAGCCTATGGCTACACCTTC. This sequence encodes CASSLGSQGRAYGYTF.

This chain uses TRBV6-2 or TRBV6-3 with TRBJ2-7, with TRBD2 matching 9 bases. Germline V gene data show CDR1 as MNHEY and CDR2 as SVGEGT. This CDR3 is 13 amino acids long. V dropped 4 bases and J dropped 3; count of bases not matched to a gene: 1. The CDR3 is CASSFSGGYEQYF. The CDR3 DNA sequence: TGTGCCAGCAGTTTTAGCGGGGGCTACGAGCAGTACTTC.

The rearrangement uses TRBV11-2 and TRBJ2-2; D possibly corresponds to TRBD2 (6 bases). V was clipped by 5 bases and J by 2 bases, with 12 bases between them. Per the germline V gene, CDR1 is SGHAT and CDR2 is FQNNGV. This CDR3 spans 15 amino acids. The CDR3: CASSPGLSNTGELFF. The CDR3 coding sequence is TGTGCCAGCAGCCCGGGACTTTCAAACACCGGGGAGCTGTTTTTT.

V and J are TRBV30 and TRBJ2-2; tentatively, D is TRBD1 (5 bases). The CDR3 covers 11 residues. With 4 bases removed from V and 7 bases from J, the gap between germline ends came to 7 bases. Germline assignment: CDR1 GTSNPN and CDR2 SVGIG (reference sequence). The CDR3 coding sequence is TGTGCCTGGACAGGGTACGGGGAGCTGTTTTTT. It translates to CAWTGYGELFF.

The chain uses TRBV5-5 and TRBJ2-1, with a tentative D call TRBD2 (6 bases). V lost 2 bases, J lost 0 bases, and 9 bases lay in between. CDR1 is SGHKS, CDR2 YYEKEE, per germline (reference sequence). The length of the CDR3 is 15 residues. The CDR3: CASSFAGISYNEQFF. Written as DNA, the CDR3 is TGTGCCAGCAGCTTTGCGGGGATCTCCTACAATGAGCAGTTCTTC.

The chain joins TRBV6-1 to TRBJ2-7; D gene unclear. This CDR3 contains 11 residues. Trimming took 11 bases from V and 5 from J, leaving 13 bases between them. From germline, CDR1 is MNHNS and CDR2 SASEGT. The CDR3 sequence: CASRRIDEQYF. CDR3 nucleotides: TGTGCCTCCCGCAGGATAGACGAGCAGTACTTC.

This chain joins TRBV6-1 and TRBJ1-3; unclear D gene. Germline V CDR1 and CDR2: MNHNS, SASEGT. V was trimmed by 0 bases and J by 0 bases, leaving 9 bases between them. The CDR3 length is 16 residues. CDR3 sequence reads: CASSEALRSSGNTIYF. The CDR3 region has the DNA TGTGCCAGCAGTGAAGCGCTTCGGAGCTCTGGAAACACCATATATTTT.